A single sample gave rise to the 29 T cell receptor beta chains below, sequenced in a study of siplizumab effects on memory and regulatory T cells. The assay was immunoSEQ multiplex PCR, and TCRdb's table has in-frame clones only and misses some. Among roughly 100,000 clones listed, 80% to 95% were seen once. Source material: CD4+ T cells sorted from blood. Source of these receptors: a human donor in good health.

This clone has a handful of counts. The J gene is TRBJ2-7, the V gene TRBV7-8; 8 bases fit TRBD1. The V gene's germline CDR1 is SGHVS and CDR2 FQNEAQ. This CDR3 has 12 residues. V dropped 6 bases and J dropped 9; count of bases not matched to a gene: 7. CDR3 in amino acids: CASSRDRLGQYF. CDR3 sequence (DNA): TGTGCCAGCAGTCGGGACAGGTTAGGGCAGTACTTC.

J is TRBJ1-6 and V is TRBV5-4; D unresolved. The CDR3 consists of 16 residues. V was trimmed by 0 bases and J by 7 bases, leaving 14 bases between them. The germline CDR1 and CDR2 sequences are SGHNT and YYREEE (reference sequence). The CDR3 nucleotides read TGTGCCAGCAGCTTGGCCTGGAAAGGAGGGAATTCACCCCTCCACTTT. Its translation is CASSLAWKGGNSPLHF. Variable domain in full (rest from reference TRBV5-4 and TRBJ1-6): ETGVTQSPTHLIKTRGQQVTLRCSSQSGHNTVSWYQQALGQGPQFIFQYYREEENGRGNFPPRFSGLQFPNYSSELNVNALELDDSALYLCASSLAWKGGNSPLHFGNGTRLTVT.

The V and J genes are TRBV7-2 and TRBJ2-1, with 8 bases identical to TRBD2. This CDR3 is 15 amino acids long. Germline CDR1 and CDR2: SGHTA and FQGNSA. Unmatched junction bases numbered 3, after V lost 2 bases and J lost 3 bases. CDR3 coding DNA: TGTGCCAGCAGCTTAACAGCGGGGGACTACAATGAGCAGTTCTTC. Residues: CASSLTAGDYNEQFF.

The V gene is TRBV19, the J gene TRBJ2-2; D gene uncertain. The V gene's germline CDR1 is LNHDA and CDR2 SQIVND (reference sequence). There are 14 residues in the CDR3. V was pared by 5 bases and J by 0 bases, with 7 bases between. CDR3 region: CASSQWANTGELFF. In DNA, the CDR3 is TGTGCCAGTAGTCAATGGGCGAACACCGGGGAGCTGTTTTTT.

This chain joins TRBV11-2 and TRBJ1-6, with D tentatively TRBD1 (5 bases). In germline, CDR1 is SGHAT, CDR2 FQNNGV. There are 15 residues in the CDR3. Deletions cut 5 bases from V and 9 bases from J, with 17 bases between. DNA for the CDR3: TGTGCCAGCAGCCAATTCGGGGCCCCTGGTTCACCCCTCCACTTT. Its protein is CASSQFGAPGSPLHF.

Here the CDR3 DNA reads TGCGCCAGCAGCTTTCCTAGCGGGGATACGCAGTATTTT. Its protein is CASSFPSGDTQYF. V and J are TRBV5-1 and TRBJ2-3; 8 positions agree with TRBD2. V shed 2 bases and J 6 bases; nucleotides not matched to a gene: 2. The CDR3 is made up of 13 amino acids. Per the germline V gene, CDR1 is SGHRS and CDR2 is YFSETQ.

The rearrangement joins TRBV6-1 to TRBJ1-1; TRBD1 is a possible D gene (5 bases). V gave up 7 bases and J gave up 0 bases, with 15 bases separating them. The CDR3 extends over 15 amino acids. Germline CDR1 is MNHNS and CDR2 is SASEGT. The CDR3 spells CASTPGTTLNTEAFF. CDR3 DNA: TGTGCCAGCACCCCCGGGACCACCTTGAACACTGAAGCTTTCTTT.

The V and J genes are TRBV27 and TRBJ1-2; TRBD1 aligns across 8 bases. This CDR3 spans 17 amino acids. Germline loops: CDR1 MNHEY, CDR2 SMNVEV (reference sequence). Trimming took 5 bases from V and 6 from J; bases not matched to a gene: 17. The DNA of the CDR3 is TGTGCCAGCAGTCCCCGGACAGGGTTGAACTACGGGGATGGCTACACCTTC. This codes for CASSPRTGLNYGDGYTF.

V usage is TRBV7-8 and J usage is TRBJ1-2; the D is unclear. CDR1 is SGHVS, CDR2 FQNEAQ, per germline. This CDR3 comprises 17 residues. V was shortened by 1 base and J by 8 bases, with 23 bases between the two germline ends. CDR3 sequence: CASSLVGGMNGGEGYTF. Here the CDR3 DNA reads TGTGCCAGCAGCTTAGTGGGTGGGATGAACGGCGGGGAGGGCTACACCTTC.

V gene TRBV30 combines with J gene TRBJ2-3; no clear D gene. Looked up from germline, CDR1 is GTSNPN and CDR2 is SVGIG (reference sequence). The germline V and J ends were trimmed by 7 bases and 4 bases, with 9 bases remaining between them. This CDR3 region has 11 residues. The CDR3 spells CAFGRSDTQYF. CDR3 nucleotide sequence: TGTGCCTTCGGCCGTTCAGATACGCAGTATTTT.

The rearrangement joins TRBV30 to TRBJ2-2, with D uncertain. V lost 3 bases, J lost 1 base, and 6 bases lay in between. Germline V gene sequence: CDR1 GTSNPN, CDR2 SVGIG (reference sequence). The CDR3 is made up of 13 amino acids. This CDR3 reads CAWRAGNTGELFF. DNA for the CDR3: TGTGCCTGGAGGGCAGGGAACACCGGGGAGCTGTTTTTT.

The chain joins TRBV9 to TRBJ2-3; a possible D gene is TRBD2 (5 bases). The germline V gene has CDR1 SGDLS and CDR2 YYNGEE. This CDR3 has 14 amino acids. V lost 4 bases, J lost 2 bases, and 11 bases lay in between. CDR3 sequence reads: CASSSSGFTDTQYF. Written as DNA, the CDR3 is TGTGCCAGCAGCTCCTCGGGGTTCACAGATACGCAGTATTTT.

The rearrangement uses TRBV18 and TRBJ2-2, with D perhaps matching TRBD1 (7 bases). Deletions cut 0 bases from V and 4 bases from J, with 12 bases between. Germline CDR1 reads KGHSH; CDR2 reads LQKENI. The CDR3 has 16 residues. The CDR3 is CASSPPDQGGTGELFF. Here the CDR3 DNA reads TGTGCCAGCTCACCACCGGACCAGGGGGGCACCGGGGAGCTGTTTTTT. The full variable domain, its missing parts supplied by reference TRBV18 and TRBJ2-2, is NAGVMQNPRHLVRRRGQEARLRCSPMKGHSHVYWYRQLPEEGLKFMVYLQKENIIDESGMPKERFSAEFPKEGPSILRIQQVVRGDSAAYFCASSPPDQGGTGELFFGEGSRLTVL.

This chain links TRBV7-6 with TRBJ2-1; a possible D gene is TRBD2 (6 bases). Germline lookup yields CDR1 SGHVS and CDR2 FNYEAQ. The CDR3 is 15 amino acids. V was cut by 6 bases and J by 10 bases, with 22 bases left in between. Written as DNA, the CDR3 is TGTGCCAGCAGAGATATAGCGGCCGGACCGGGAGAGCAGTTCTTC. The encoded protein is CASRDIAAGPGEQFF.

This rearrangement joins TRBV5-1 to TRBJ1-2; weak D call: TRBD1 (6 bases). The CDR3 totals 14 residues. Trimming cost V 1 base and J 8 bases, with 15 bases left between them. Germline-derived CDR1 and CDR2 are SGHRS and YFSETQ. The DNA of the CDR3 is TGCGCCAGCAGCTTGTCGCAGGGGAATACGGGCTACACCTTC. Translating it yields CASSLSQGNTGYTF.

The CDR3 sequence is CASRGDFVIYEQYF. Written as DNA, the CDR3 is TGTGCCAGCAGGGGGGACTTCGTGATCTACGAGCAGTACTTC. The rearrangement links TRBV6-1 to TRBJ2-7; TRBD2 is a possible D gene (6 bases). This CDR3 is built from 14 residues. V gave up 6 bases and J gave up 3 bases, with 15 bases separating them. The germline V gene has CDR1 MNHNS and CDR2 SASEGT.

The chain links TRBV7-2 to TRBJ1-3, with D possibly matching TRBD1 (6 bases). V was cut by 0 bases and J by 8 bases, with 17 bases left in between. From germline, CDR1 is SGHTA and CDR2 FQGNSA. The CDR3 runs to 16 residues. The CDR3 bases are TGTGCCAGCAGCTTAGCCCCGGGACAAATTTTAGACACCATATATTTT. Its translation is CASSLAPGQILDTIYF.

CDR3 in DNA: TGTGCCATCAGGGACACACTAGCCAAAAACATTCAGTACTTC. This sequence encodes CAIRDTLAKNIQYF. This chain uses TRBV10-3 with TRBJ2-4; D perhaps matches TRBD1 (5 bases). Between the trimmed V and J ends, which lost 6 bases and 0 bases, there was a span of 9 bases. Germline CDR1 is ENHRY and CDR2 is SYGVKD. The CDR3 totals 14 residues.

This chain links TRBV6-6 with TRBJ2-1; 12 positions match TRBD2. V lost 4 bases and J lost 8; bases outside the gene matches: 6. Germline loops: CDR1 MNHNY, CDR2 SVGAGI (reference sequence). The CDR3 runs 15 residues. The CDR3 sequence is CASSLGTSGSYEQFF. As DNA, the CDR3 is TGTGCCAGCAGTTTGGGGACTAGCGGGTCATATGAGCAGTTCTTC.

The chain carries TRBV21-1 and TRBJ2-3; whether TRBD2, the table's D call, matches the DNA was not checked. TRBV21-1 corresponds to a pseudogene. This CDR3 region has 18 residues. The CDR3 reads CASSKGGPGLAGGDTQYF. The CDR3 DNA is TGTGCCAGCAGCAAAGGAGGTCCGGGACTAGCGGGGGGAGATACGCAGTATTTT.

This clone has only one observation. The chain has TRBV6-6 and TRBJ2-5; D possibly uses TRBD1 or TRBD2 (5 bases each). V was shortened by 6 bases and J by 4 bases, with 15 bases between the two germline ends. The CDR3 runs to 14 residues. Germline V gene sequence: CDR1 MNHNY, CDR2 SVGAGI (reference sequence). The CDR3: CASRRSQGRETQYF. Here the CDR3 DNA reads TGTGCCAGCAGGAGGTCGCAGGGACGAGAGACCCAGTACTTC.

The chain employs TRBV29-1 and TRBJ2-4; no firm D call. The germline CDR1 and CDR2 sequences are SQVTM and ANQGSEA. V gave up 0 bases and J gave up 6 bases, with 6 bases separating them. The CDR3 runs to 12 residues. CDR3 DNA sequence: TGCAGCGTTGAAGACCCCCCAAACATTCAGTACTTC. This encodes CSVEDPPNIQYF. The variable domain in full, completed from reference TRBV29-1 and TRBJ2-4, reads SAVISQKPSRDICQRGTSLTIQCQVDSQVTMMFWYRQQPGQSLTLIATANQGSEATYESGFVIDKFPISRPNLTFSTLTVSNMSPEDSSIYLCSVEDPPNIQYFGAGTRLSVL.

The V and J genes are TRBV4-2 and TRBJ2-2, with 12 bases that match TRBD2. Germline CDR1 and CDR2: LGHNA and YNFKEQ. The J segment lost 6 bases and the V segment lost 1 base, leaving 3 bases of the junction unmatched. This CDR3 has 16 amino acids. CDR3 residues: CASSQGLAGEAGELFF. CDR3 coding DNA: TGTGCCAGCAGCCAAGGACTAGCGGGAGAGGCCGGGGAGCTGTTTTTT.

The CDR3 loop is CASSLGGAGDGYTF. CDR3 in DNA: TGTGCCAGCAGCTTAGGTGGGGCAGGGGATGGCTACACCTTC. The V call is TRBV7-8, the J call TRBJ1-2; weak D call: TRBD1 (6 bases). The CDR3 consists of 14 residues. Deletions cut 1 base from V and 6 bases from J, with 12 bases between. Germline V gives CDR1 SGHVS, CDR2 FQNEAQ.

This clone was found once. This chain uses TRBV6-6 with TRBJ2-1, with 10 bases aligning to TRBD1. CDR3 size: 15 residues. The V gene's germline CDR1 is MNHNY and CDR2 SVGAGI (reference sequence). The V and J ends lost 6 bases and 3 bases, in that order; junction bases with no gene match: 5. CDR3 DNA: TGTGCCAGCAGACCGGGGACAGGGGTCTACAATGAGCAGTTCTTC. This codes for CASRPGTGVYNEQFF.

J is TRBJ1-5 and V is TRBV27; TRBD1 matches 7 bases. Germline values: CDR1 MNHEY, CDR2 SMNVEV (reference sequence). The CDR3 consists of 15 residues. V shed 1 base and J 2 bases; nucleotides not matched to a gene: 2. The CDR3 sequence: CASSLWGQRNQPQHF. The CDR3 nucleotides are TGTGCCAGCAGTTTATGGGGACAGCGCAATCAGCCCCAGCATTTT.

V usage is TRBV7-7 and J usage is TRBJ2-5; the D gene could be TRBD1 or TRBD2 (5 bases each). The CDR3 spans 14 residues. V dropped 5 bases and J dropped 4 bases, with 14 bases sitting between them. Germline assignment: CDR1 SSHAT and CDR2 FNYEAQ (reference sequence). This CDR3 is CASSQSGTGETQYF. CDR3 coding DNA: TGTGCCAGCAGCCAATCAGGGACGGGAGAGACCCAGTACTTC.

The V gene is TRBV29-1, the J gene TRBJ1-1; no clear D gene. CDR3 length: 14 amino acids. Germline V lookup: CDR1 SQVTM, CDR2 ANQGSEA. V was clipped by 4 bases and J by 5 bases, with 17 bases between them. The CDR3: CSVGRNPLLTEAFF. For the CDR3, the DNA is TGCAGCGTTGGCCGGAACCCCCTTTTGACTGAAGCTTTCTTT. The full variable domain, rest sourced from reference TRBV29-1 and TRBJ1-1, is SAVISQKPSRDICQRGTSLTIQCQVDSQVTMMFWYRQQPGQSLTLIATANQGSEATYESGFVIDKFPISRPNLTFSTLTVSNMSPEDSSIYLCSVGRNPLLTEAFFGQGTRLTVV.

This chain uses TRBV28 with TRBJ2-3, with 7 bases matching TRBD1. The CDR3 has 17 amino acids. V lost 3 bases and J lost 3; bases outside the gene matches: 12. Germline assignment: CDR1 MDHEN and CDR2 SYDVKM. The CDR3, as DNA: TGTGCCAGCAGTTTGGCCGCCCCGGGGACAGCGACAGATACGCAGTATTTT. Its translation is CASSLAAPGTATDTQYF.